These 32 T cell receptor beta chains originate from one sample sequenced in a study of cytomegalovirus exposure and HLA in healthy donors. Amplification used 60 Vbeta primers and 13 Jbeta primers. Clones were sequenced by immunoSEQ multiplex PCR, and TCRdb holds only the in-frame ones, with some missing. Of 99,000 or so clones listed, over 60% are singletons. The sample consisted of PBMCs. These receptors were obtained from a male donor in good health and CMV-seropositive.

This chain joins TRBV7-2 and TRBJ1-5; tentatively, D is TRBD1 (6 bases). This CDR3 comprises 16 residues. V was pared by 5 bases and J by 7 bases, with 21 bases between. Germline V lookup: CDR1 SGHTA, CDR2 FQGNSA. In nucleotides, the CDR3 is TGTGCCAGCAGCCGACAATCCTTTGGGGGCAGGCAGCCCCAGCATTTT. Protein: CASSRQSFGGRQPQHF.

The chain has TRBV5-1 and TRBJ1-3, with a possible D match to TRBD1 (5 bases). Germline-derived CDR1 and CDR2 are SGHRS and YFSETQ. V shed 0 bases and J shed 0 bases, with 10 bases lying between them. This CDR3 has 16 residues. CDR3 protein: CASSLEGRDSGNTIYF. The CDR3 DNA sequence: TGCGCCAGCAGCTTGGAAGGCAGGGACTCTGGAAACACCATATATTTT.

The rearrangement links TRBV2 to TRBJ2-2; the D gene is possibly TRBD1 (5 bases). The CDR3 consists of 14 residues. Deletions cut 7 bases from V and 6 bases from J, with 15 bases between. The germline CDR1 and CDR2 sequences are SNHLY and FYNNEI. The CDR3 bases are TGTGCCAGCAAAGGCAGGGAAAAGGCCGGGGAGCTGTTTTTT. This encodes CASKGREKAGELFF. Using reference TRBV2 and TRBJ2-2 for the parts outside the CDR3, the full variable domain is EPEVTQTPSHQVTQMGQEVILRCVPISNHLYFYWYRQILGQKVEFLVSFYNNEISEKSEIFDDQFSVERPDGSNFTLKIRSTKLEDSAMYFCASKGREKAGELFFGEGSRLTVL.

The V call is TRBV28, the J call TRBJ2-7, with 11 bases matching TRBD1. J gave up 3 bases and V 5 bases, and 3 bases lay outside the gene matches. Looked up from germline, CDR1 is MDHEN and CDR2 is SYDVKM. This CDR3 is built from 14 residues. CDR3 nucleotide sequence: TGTGCCAGCAGTCCCGGGACAGGGGGCTACGAGCAGTACTTC. Residues: CASSPGTGGYEQYF.

About this clone itself: One junction end does not reproduce the germline sequence, and a read error may be involved. The CDR3 DNA reads TGTTCCAGCAGCTCTCCTGTCGGGGAGTATGGGGCCAACGTCCTGACTTTC. Amino acids: CSSSSPVGEYGANVLTF. The chain is built from TRBV7-9 and TRBJ2-6, with D possibly matching TRBD2 (5 bases). In germline, CDR1 is SEHNR, CDR2 FQNEAQ (reference sequence). The CDR3 runs 17 residues.

The chain couples TRBV7-6 to TRBJ1-5, with 7 bases aligning to TRBD1. CDR1 SGHVS and CDR2 FNYEAQ come from the germline V gene. The CDR3 covers 15 residues. J was trimmed by 4 bases and V by 5 bases; bases with no gene match: 8. The CDR3 DNA reads as TGTGCCAGCAGCCCCTTCTCGGGACAGAATCAGCCCCAGCATTTT. This sequence encodes CASSPFSGQNQPQHF.

This chain connects TRBV10-2 to TRBJ1-3, with 12 bases fitting TRBD1. Unmatched junction bases numbered 5, after V lost 8 bases and J lost 3 bases. This CDR3 comprises 15 residues. CDR1 is WSHSY, CDR2 SAAADI, per germline. The CDR3 sequence: CASLGDRGLGNTIYF. The DNA for the CDR3 is TGCGCCAGCCTGGGGGACAGGGGGCTTGGAAACACCATATATTTT.

CDR3 residues: CAWSIGQIPYGYTF. In DNA, the CDR3 is TGTGCCTGGAGTATCGGACAGATTCCCTATGGCTACACCTTC. The rearrangement joins TRBV30 to TRBJ1-2; D is possibly TRBD1 (6 bases). CDR3 length: 14 residues. Trimming removed 2 bases from V and 4 bases from J, with 14 bases in between. From germline, CDR1 is GTSNPN and CDR2 SVGIG (reference sequence).

The chain carries TRBV7-9 and TRBJ2-3, with unresolved D. The CDR3 totals 16 residues. Trimming took 2 bases from V and 0 from J, leaving 12 bases between them. Germline-derived CDR1 and CDR2 are SEHNR and FQNEAQ (reference sequence). CDR3 residues: CASSLWRSTSTDTQYF. The CDR3 DNA reads as TGTGCCAGCAGCTTATGGCGGAGCACTAGCACAGATACGCAGTATTTT.

This chain links TRBV6-1 with TRBJ2-3; a weak D match, TRBD1 (5 bases). Per the germline V gene, CDR1 is MNHNS and CDR2 is SASEGT. Trimming stripped 6 bases from V and 1 base from J, with 14 bases between. There are 15 residues in the CDR3. CDR3 nucleotide sequence: TGTGCCAGCAGGGTTAGCAGGGTCGGCACAGATACGCAGTATTTT. This encodes CASRVSRVGTDTQYF.

This chain uses TRBV30 with TRBJ1-1; D might be TRBD1 (5 bases). This CDR3 contains 12 residues. V was clipped by 5 bases and J by 5 bases, with 12 bases between them. The germline V gene has CDR1 GTSNPN and CDR2 SVGIG (reference sequence). The CDR3 region is CAWAGRGTEAFF. CDR3 nucleotide sequence: TGTGCCTGGGCAGGTAGGGGTACTGAAGCTTTCTTT.

The V gene is TRBV5-6, the J gene TRBJ1-5, with 11 positions matching TRBD1. The CDR3 runs to 15 residues. The V and J ends lost 4 bases and 6 bases, in that order; junction bases with no gene match: 6. CDR1 and CDR2 (germline): SGHDT, YYEEEE. The chain's CDR3 is CASSLGTGGAQPQHF. In DNA, the CDR3 is TGTGCCAGCAGCCTCGGGACAGGGGGTGCTCAGCCCCAGCATTTT.

The rearrangement joins TRBV19 to TRBJ1-2; TRBD1 is a possible D gene (6 bases). The germline V gene has CDR1 LNHDA and CDR2 SQIVND (reference sequence). This CDR3 spans 15 amino acids. V dropped 6 bases and J dropped 7 bases, with 21 bases sitting between them. CDR3 region: CASSNDRHKSSGYTF. The CDR3 DNA is TGTGCCAGTAGCAATGACAGGCACAAATCGTCTGGCTACACCTTC.

The rearrangement links TRBV27 to TRBJ1-1, with D possibly matching TRBD1 (5 bases). The CDR3 has 13 residues. The V gene lost 4 bases and the J gene lost 5 bases, with 11 bases spanning the gap. Germline-derived CDR1 and CDR2 are MNHEY and SMNVEV (reference sequence). CDR3 residues: CASSWWGGTEAFF. CDR3 DNA sequence: TGTGCCAGCAGTTGGTGGGGGGGAACTGAAGCTTTCTTT.

This clone was picked up one time. V is TRBV7-2 and J is TRBJ1-4; TRBD1 agrees at 8 bases. The CDR3 runs to 14 residues. CDR1 is SGHTA, CDR2 FQGNSA, per germline. The junction had 3 bases not matched to a gene; V was cut back by 1 base and J by 8 bases. The CDR3 nucleotides read TGTGCCAGCAGCTTAGGCAGGGGGCGAGAAAAACTGTTTTTT. Its translation: CASSLGRGREKLFF.

The rearrangement uses TRBV27 and TRBJ2-7; 7 bases match TRBD1. CDR3 length: 15 amino acids. The trim removed 5 bases at V and 2 bases at J, leaving 9 bases unmatched. CDR1 and CDR2 (germline): MNHEY, SMNVEV (reference sequence). The CDR3 DNA reads as TGTGCCAGCAGTATACCAAACAGGGGTACCTACGAGCAGTACTTC. Protein sequence: CASSIPNRGTYEQYF.

This clone turned up a few times. One end of the junction fails to match germline, which may point to a read error. The chain recombines TRBV27 with TRBJ2-7, with a weak D call TRBD2 (6 bases). This CDR3 is 11 amino acids long. Germline V gene data show CDR1 as MNHEY and CDR2 as SMNVEV (reference sequence). CDR3 amino acids: CASSFSGVQVF. Here the CDR3 DNA reads TGTGCCAGCAGTTTCTCGGGAGTACAAGTCTTC.

A word on this clone: The sample contains more than one DNA sequence encoding this CDR3. V gene TRBV7-8 combines with J gene TRBJ1-6, with 7 bases lining up with TRBD1. Losses at the gene ends were 7 bases for V and 5 bases for J; bases not matched to a gene: 5. There are 14 residues in the CDR3. CDR1 is SGHVS and CDR2 is FQNEAQ in the germline V gene. The CDR3 protein is CASTPGQNNSPLHF. In nucleotides, the CDR3 is TGTGCCAGCACCCCGGGACAGAATAATTCACCCCTCCACTTT.

The V gene is TRBV2, the J gene TRBJ1-3; D remains unclear. The germline gives CDR1 SNHLY, CDR2 FYNNEI. The length of the CDR3 is 13 residues. Deletions cut 6 bases from V and 9 bases from J, with 15 bases between. The CDR3 region is CASRPSGPGTIYF. CDR3 bases: TGTGCCAGCAGACCGAGCGGTCCGGGCACCATATATTTT.

The chain uses TRBV2 and TRBJ1-3; D is ambiguous. This CDR3 has 18 residues. Germline loops: CDR1 SNHLY, CDR2 FYNNEI. Trimming left V 5 bases short and J 0 bases short, with 20 bases between. CDR3 sequence (DNA): TGTGCCAGCAGTCCCGAGCTGATTAGTCGGAGCTCTGGAAACACCATATATTTT. Translation gives CASSPELISRSSGNTIYF.

The V call is TRBV9, the J call TRBJ2-5; a weak D match, TRBD1 (6 bases). V was shortened by 0 bases and J by 5 bases, with 11 bases between the two germline ends. Germline V CDR1 and CDR2: SGDLS, YYNGEE. The CDR3 sequence is 14 residues long. The CDR3 sequence: CASSVEGGWETQYF. Here the CDR3 DNA reads TGTGCCAGCAGCGTAGAAGGGGGTTGGGAGACCCAGTACTTC.

The rearrangement links TRBV7-2 to TRBJ2-1; tentatively, D is TRBD2 (5 bases). The germline V and J ends were trimmed by 5 bases and 1 base, with 12 bases remaining between them. The CDR3 runs 15 residues. The germline CDR1 and CDR2 sequences are SGHTA and FQGNSA. The CDR3: CASSGQPGSYNEQFF. CDR3 nucleotides: TGTGCCAGCAGCGGCCAGCCGGGATCCTACAATGAGCAGTTCTTC.

V usage is TRBV18 and J usage is TRBJ2-1, with 10 bases that match TRBD1. The CDR3 contains 15 residues. V lost 2 bases, J lost 5 bases, and 3 bases stayed unmatched. Per the germline V gene, CDR1 is KGHSH and CDR2 is LQKENI. The CDR3 sequence: CASSPGQGGNNEQFF. CDR3 nucleotide sequence: TGTGCCAGCTCACCAGGACAGGGGGGCAACAATGAGCAGTTCTTC.

This clone has only one observation. The V and J genes are TRBV9 and TRBJ1-2; the D gene is possibly TRBD1 (5 bases). This CDR3 has 16 residues. V was trimmed by 0 bases and J by 3 bases, leaving 15 bases between them. Germline V gene lookup returns CDR1 SGDLS and CDR2 YYNGEE. CDR3 DNA sequence: TGTGCCAGCAGCGTAGCTCCAACGACAGAGGACTATGGCTACACCTTC. It yields the protein CASSVAPTTEDYGYTF.

The chain employs TRBV5-1 and TRBJ1-1, with 9 bases identical to TRBD1. Per germline, CDR1 SGHRS and CDR2 YFSETQ. The CDR3 covers 15 residues. V lost 4 bases to trimming and J lost 3 bases; unmatched junction nucleotides: 7. CDR3 loop: CASSVEGQGYTEAFF. DNA of the CDR3: TGCGCCAGCAGCGTGGAGGGACAGGGCTACACTGAAGCTTTCTTT.

This clone came up once. CDR3 residues: CSGGQDYGYTF. CDR3 nucleotide sequence: TGCAGCGGTGGACAGGACTATGGCTACACCTTC. This chain uses TRBV29-1 with TRBJ1-2; 7 bases match TRBD1. The V gene's germline CDR1 is SQVTM and CDR2 ANQGSEA. V trimming: 7 bases; J trimming: 3 bases; junction bases outside the gene matches: 2. This CDR3 has 11 residues. The complete variable domain, with remaining parts taken from reference TRBV29-1 and TRBJ1-2, reads SAVISQKPSRDICQRGTSLTIQCQVDSQVTMMFWYRQQPGQSLTLIATANQGSEATYESGFVIDKFPISRPNLTFSTLTVSNMSPEDSSIYLCSGGQDYGYTFGSGTRLTVV.

The chain couples TRBV6-5 to TRBJ2-1; the D gene is possibly TRBD1 (6 bases). CDR1 and CDR2 from the germline V gene are MNHEY and SVGAGI. V shed 7 bases and J shed 10 bases, with 20 bases lying between them. The CDR3 loop spans 14 amino acids. CDR3 loop: CASTRLTGLREQFF. The CDR3 DNA is TGTGCCAGCACTAGACTAACAGGGTTGCGGGAGCAGTTCTTC.

In nucleotides, the CDR3 is TGTGCCAGCAGCGCCCAACGGACTGCGAACACCGGGGAGCTGTTTTTT. Translated, it gives CASSAQRTANTGELFF. The chain combines TRBV9 with TRBJ2-2; D perhaps matches TRBD2 (5 bases). The length of the CDR3 is 16 residues. V was clipped by 3 bases and J by 0 bases, with 12 bases between them. Germline V lookup: CDR1 SGDLS, CDR2 YYNGEE. The full variable domain, rest sourced from reference TRBV9 and TRBJ2-2, is DSGVTQTPKHLITATGQRVTLRCSPRSGDLSVYWYQQSLDQGLQFLIQYYNGEERAKGNILERFSAQQFPDLHSELNLSSLELGDSALYFCASSAQRTANTGELFFGEGSRLTVL.

The gene calls are TRBV5-6 and TRBJ1-2; TRBD1 agrees at 8 bases. V lost 1 base to trimming and J lost 5 bases; unmatched junction nucleotides: 7. Germline V gives CDR1 SGHDT, CDR2 YYEEEE. The CDR3 consists of 15 residues. The CDR3 sequence: CASSLKWQGAYGYTF. The DNA of the CDR3 is TGTGCCAGCAGCTTGAAGTGGCAGGGGGCTTATGGCTACACCTTC.

The chain joins TRBV7-6 to TRBJ1-1; D is uncertain. CDR3 length: 17 residues. Germline V lookup: CDR1 SGHVS, CDR2 FNYEAQ. Trimming removed 4 bases from V and 0 bases from J, with 18 bases in between. The DNA of the CDR3 is TGTGCCAGCAGCTCCACAAGGGTGGGAGTCATGAACACTGAAGCTTTCTTT. Protein sequence: CASSSTRVGVMNTEAFF. Full variable domain (rest looked up from reference TRBV7-6 and TRBJ1-1): GAGVSQSPRYKVTKRGQDVALRCDPISGHVSLYWYRQALGQGPEFLTYFNYEAQQDKSGLPNDRFSAERPEGSISTLTIQRTEQRDSAMYRCASSSTRVGVMNTEAFFGQGTRLTVV.

The V call is TRBV5-4, the J call TRBJ2-3; D is ambiguous. The CDR3 is 13 residues long. V was shortened by 4 bases and J by 4 bases, with 10 bases between the two germline ends. The germline CDR1 and CDR2 sequences are SGHNT and YYREEE (reference sequence). The CDR3 DNA sequence: TGTGCCAGCAGCCCGGTGGCGGCAGATACGCAGTATTTT. It codes for CASSPVAADTQYF.

J is TRBJ1-5 and V is TRBV2; possibly TRBD1 for D (6 bases). The CDR3 consists of 13 residues. CDR1 and CDR2 from the germline V gene are SNHLY and FYNNEI. V lost 5 bases and J 8 bases, leaving 13 bases between the germline ends. The CDR3 reads CASSRQGQKPQHF. Here the CDR3 DNA reads TGTGCCAGCAGTAGGCAGGGGCAGAAGCCCCAGCATTTT.